This record looks at one T cell receptor (beta chain) sequence and its context. This table comes from immunoSEQ multiplex PCR, and its TCRdb copy is limited to in-frame clones, with some not included. The sample consists of a few hundred thousand clones, roughly 90% of them appearing once. The donors were members of the validation cohort comprising about 120 subjects, separate from the roughly 670-subject first cohort. The CDR3 has 14 residues. The ends lost 7 bases at V and 10 bases at J; junction bases unmatched: 15. Germline CDR1 is MNHEY and CDR2 is SVGAGI. The data were obtained in a study of cytomegalovirus exposure and HLA in healthy donors.

V usage is TRBV6-5 and J usage is TRBJ1-1, with 7 bases matching TRBD1. This TCR came from a young woman in good health and CMV-seronegative. Sequencing used PBMCs. The CDR3 spells CASTPDRPSRRAFF. DNA of the CDR3: TGTGCCAGCACCCCGGACAGGCCATCCCGCAGAGCTTTCTTT.